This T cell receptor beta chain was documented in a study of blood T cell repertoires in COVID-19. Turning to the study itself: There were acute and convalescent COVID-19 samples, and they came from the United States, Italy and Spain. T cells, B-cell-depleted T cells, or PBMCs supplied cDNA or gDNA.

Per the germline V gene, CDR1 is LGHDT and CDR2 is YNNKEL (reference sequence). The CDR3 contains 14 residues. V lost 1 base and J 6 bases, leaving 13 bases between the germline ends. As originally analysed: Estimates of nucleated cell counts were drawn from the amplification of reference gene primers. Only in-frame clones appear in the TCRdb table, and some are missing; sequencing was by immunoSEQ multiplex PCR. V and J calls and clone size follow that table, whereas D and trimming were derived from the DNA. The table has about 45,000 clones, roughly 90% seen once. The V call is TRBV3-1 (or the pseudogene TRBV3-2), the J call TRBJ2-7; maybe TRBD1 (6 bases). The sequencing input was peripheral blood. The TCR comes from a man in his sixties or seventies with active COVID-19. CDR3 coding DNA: TGTGCCAGCAGCCAAGGGACAGTATCCGCCGAGCAGTACTTC. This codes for CASSQGTVSAEQYF.